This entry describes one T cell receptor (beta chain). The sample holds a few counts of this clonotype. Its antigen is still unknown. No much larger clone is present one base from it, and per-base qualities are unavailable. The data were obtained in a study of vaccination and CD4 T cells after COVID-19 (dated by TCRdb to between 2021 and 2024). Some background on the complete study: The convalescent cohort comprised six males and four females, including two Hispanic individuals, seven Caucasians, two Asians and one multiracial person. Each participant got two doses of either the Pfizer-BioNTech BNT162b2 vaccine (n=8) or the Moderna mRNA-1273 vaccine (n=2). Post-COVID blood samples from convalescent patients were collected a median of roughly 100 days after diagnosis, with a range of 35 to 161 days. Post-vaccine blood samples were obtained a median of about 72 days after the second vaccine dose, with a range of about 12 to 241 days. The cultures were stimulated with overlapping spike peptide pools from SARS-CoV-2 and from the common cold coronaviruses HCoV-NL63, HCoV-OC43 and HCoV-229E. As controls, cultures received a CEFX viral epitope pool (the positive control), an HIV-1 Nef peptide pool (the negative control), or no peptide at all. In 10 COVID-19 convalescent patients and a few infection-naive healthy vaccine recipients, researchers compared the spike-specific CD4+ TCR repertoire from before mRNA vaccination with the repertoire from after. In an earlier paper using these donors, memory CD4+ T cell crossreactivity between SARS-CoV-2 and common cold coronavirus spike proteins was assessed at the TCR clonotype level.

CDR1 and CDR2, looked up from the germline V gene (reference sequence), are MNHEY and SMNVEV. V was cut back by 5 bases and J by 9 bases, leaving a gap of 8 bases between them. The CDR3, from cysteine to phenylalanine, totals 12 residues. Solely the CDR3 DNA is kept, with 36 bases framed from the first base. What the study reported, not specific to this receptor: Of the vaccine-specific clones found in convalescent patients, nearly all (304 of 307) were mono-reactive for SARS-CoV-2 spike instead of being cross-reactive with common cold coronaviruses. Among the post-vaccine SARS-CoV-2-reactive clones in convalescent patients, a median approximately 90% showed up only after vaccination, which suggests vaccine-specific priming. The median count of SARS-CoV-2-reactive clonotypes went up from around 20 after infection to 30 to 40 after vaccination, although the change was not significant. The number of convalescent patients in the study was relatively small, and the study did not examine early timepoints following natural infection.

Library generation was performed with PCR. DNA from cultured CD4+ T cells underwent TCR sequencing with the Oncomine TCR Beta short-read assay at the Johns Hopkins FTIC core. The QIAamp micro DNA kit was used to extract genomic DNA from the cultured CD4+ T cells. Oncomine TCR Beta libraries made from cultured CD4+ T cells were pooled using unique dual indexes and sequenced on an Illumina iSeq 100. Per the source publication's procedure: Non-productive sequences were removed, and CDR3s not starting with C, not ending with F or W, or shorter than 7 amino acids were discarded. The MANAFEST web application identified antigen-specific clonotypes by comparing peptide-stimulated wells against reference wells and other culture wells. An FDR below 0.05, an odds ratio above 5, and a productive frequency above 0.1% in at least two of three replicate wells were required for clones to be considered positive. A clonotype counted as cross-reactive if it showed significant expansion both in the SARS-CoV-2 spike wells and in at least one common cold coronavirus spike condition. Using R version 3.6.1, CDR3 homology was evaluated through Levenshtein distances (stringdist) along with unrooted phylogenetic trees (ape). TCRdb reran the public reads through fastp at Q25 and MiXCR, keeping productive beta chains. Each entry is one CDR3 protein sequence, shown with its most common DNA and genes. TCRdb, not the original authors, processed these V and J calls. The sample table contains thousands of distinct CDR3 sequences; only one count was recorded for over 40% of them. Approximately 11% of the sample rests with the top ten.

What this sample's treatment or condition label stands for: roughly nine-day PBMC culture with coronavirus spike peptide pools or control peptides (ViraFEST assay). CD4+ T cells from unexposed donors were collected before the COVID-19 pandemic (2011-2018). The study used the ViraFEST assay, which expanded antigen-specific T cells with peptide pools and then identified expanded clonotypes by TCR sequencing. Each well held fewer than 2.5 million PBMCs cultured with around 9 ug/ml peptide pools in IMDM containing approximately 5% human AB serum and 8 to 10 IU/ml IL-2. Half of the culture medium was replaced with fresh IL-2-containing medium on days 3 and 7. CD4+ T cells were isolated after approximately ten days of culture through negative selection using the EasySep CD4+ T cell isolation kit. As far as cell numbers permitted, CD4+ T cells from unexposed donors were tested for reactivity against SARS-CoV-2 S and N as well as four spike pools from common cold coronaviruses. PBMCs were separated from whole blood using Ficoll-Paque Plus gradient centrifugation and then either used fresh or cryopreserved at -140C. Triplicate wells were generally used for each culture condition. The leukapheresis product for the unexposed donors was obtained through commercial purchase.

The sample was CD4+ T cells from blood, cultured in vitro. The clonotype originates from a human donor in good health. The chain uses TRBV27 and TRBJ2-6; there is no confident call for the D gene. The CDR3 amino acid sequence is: CASSDQVNVLTF. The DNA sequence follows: TGTGCCAGCAGTGACCAAGTCAACGTCCTGACTTTC.